This T cell receptor (beta chain) was found in a study of blood T cell repertoires in COVID-19. This clone was observed a few times. J lost 4 bases, V lost 6 bases, and 14 bases had no gene match. The germline V gene encodes CDR1 MNHEY and CDR2 SMNVEV (reference sequence). The CDR3 is 16 residues long. Measured with immunoSEQ multiplex PCR; TCRdb has only the in-frame clones, and not every one. This sample has roughly 170,000 clones, with about 85% found just once. This TCR was sampled from a woman aged 50 to 65 with COVID-19, enrolled during active disease. Sequencing used peripheral blood. The genes are TRBV27 and TRBJ1-2; 7 nucleotides match TRBD1. In DNA, the CDR3 is TGTGCCAGCAGCTCCGTCCGACAGGGTGGACTCTATGGCTACACCTTC. Translating gives CASSSVRQGGLYGYTF.